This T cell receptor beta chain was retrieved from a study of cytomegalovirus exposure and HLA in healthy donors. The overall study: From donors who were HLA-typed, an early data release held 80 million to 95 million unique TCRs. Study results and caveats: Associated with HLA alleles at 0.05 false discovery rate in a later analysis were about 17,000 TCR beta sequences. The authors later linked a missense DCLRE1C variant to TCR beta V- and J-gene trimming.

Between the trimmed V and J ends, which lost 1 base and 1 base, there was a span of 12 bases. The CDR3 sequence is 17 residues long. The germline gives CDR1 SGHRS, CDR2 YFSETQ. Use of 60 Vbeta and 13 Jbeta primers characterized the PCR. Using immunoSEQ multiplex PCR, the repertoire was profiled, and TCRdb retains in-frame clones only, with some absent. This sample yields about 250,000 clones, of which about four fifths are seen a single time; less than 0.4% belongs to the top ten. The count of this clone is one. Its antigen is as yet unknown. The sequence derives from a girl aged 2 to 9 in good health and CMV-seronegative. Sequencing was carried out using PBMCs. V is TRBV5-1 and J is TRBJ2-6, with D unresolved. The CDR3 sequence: CASSLIGTTSGANVLTF. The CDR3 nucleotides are TGCGCCAGCAGCTTGATTGGTACGACTTCTGGGGCCAACGTCCTGACTTTC. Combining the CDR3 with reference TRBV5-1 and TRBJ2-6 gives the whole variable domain KAGVTQTPRYLIKTRGQQVTLSCSPISGHRSVSWYQQTPGQGLQFLFEYFSETQRNKGNFPGRFSGRQFSNSRSEMNVSTLELGDSALYLCASSLIGTTSGANVLTFGAGSRLTVL.